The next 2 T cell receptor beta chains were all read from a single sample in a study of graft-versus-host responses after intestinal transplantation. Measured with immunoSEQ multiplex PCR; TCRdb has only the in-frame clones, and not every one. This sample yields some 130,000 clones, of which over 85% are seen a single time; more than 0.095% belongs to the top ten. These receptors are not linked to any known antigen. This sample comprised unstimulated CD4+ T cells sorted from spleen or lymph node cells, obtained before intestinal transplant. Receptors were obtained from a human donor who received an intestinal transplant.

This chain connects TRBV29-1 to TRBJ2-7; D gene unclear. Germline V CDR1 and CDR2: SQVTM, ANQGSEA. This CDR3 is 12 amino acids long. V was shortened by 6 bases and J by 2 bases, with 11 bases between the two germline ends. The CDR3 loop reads CSVTDRTYEQYF. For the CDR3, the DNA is TGCAGCGTGACGGACCGAACCTACGAGCAGTACTTC.

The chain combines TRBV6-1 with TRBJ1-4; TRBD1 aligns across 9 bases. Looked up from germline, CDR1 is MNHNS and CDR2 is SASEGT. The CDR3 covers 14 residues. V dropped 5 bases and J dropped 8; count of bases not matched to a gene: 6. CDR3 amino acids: CASSSGTGNEKLFF. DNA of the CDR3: TGTGCCAGCAGTTCGGGGACAGGGAACGAAAAACTGTTTTTT.